A single sample gave rise to the 3 T cell receptor beta chains below, sequenced in a study of blood T cells in healthy people across ages. The use of a sample-barcoded 5' primer and a J-beta primer mix characterized a second PCR of 7 to 11 cycles. TCRdb reprocessed the 5' RACE reads with MiXCR, giving one entry per CDR3 protein. There are 790,000 or so distinct CDR3 sequences in the sample; roughly 50% occur only once, and roughly 25% lies in the top ten. Sequencing was done on a sample of blood. These receptors all come from a man between 35 and 55 years old in good health.

The chain recombines TRBV10-3 with TRBJ2-4; 8 positions agree with TRBD2. The J call is doubtful: the DNA matches TRBJ2-7 better. Germline CDR1 ENHRY, CDR2 SYGVKD. The CDR3 has 15 residues. CDR3 nucleotide sequence: TGTGCCATCAGTGATCGGCGGGAGGCCTCCTACGAGCAGTACTTC. Residues: CAISDRREASYEQYF.

This chain joins TRBV15 and TRBJ2-1, with D perhaps TRBD1 or TRBD2 (6 bases each). The V gene's germline CDR1 is LNHNV and CDR2 YYDKDF (reference sequence). CDR3 size: 13 residues. V dropped 8 bases and J dropped 4 bases, with 12 bases sitting between them. This CDR3 reads CATSGAGYNEQFF. In DNA form, the CDR3 reads TGTGCCACCTCAGGGGCGGGATACAATGAGCAGTTCTTC.

The chain recombines TRBV24-1 with TRBJ2-7, with TRBD2 matching over 9 bases. The ends lost 3 bases at V and 6 bases at J; junction bases unmatched: 8. Germline V CDR1 and CDR2: KGHDR, SFDVKD. The length of the CDR3 is 15 residues. This chain's CDR3 is CATSDRLAAHSEQYF. DNA for the CDR3: TGTGCCACCAGTGATAGACTAGCGGCCCACTCCGAGCAGTACTTC.